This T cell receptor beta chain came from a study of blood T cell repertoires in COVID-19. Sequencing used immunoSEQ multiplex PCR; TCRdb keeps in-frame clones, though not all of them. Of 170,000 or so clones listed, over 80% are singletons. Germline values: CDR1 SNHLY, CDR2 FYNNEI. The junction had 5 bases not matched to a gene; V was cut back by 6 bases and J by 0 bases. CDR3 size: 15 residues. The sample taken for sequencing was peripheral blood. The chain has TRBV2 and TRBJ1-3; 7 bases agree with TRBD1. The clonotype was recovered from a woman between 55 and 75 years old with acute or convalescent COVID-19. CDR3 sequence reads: CASRVAGGSGNTIYF. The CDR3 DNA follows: TGTGCCAGCAGGGTTGCAGGGGGCTCTGGAAACACCATATATTTT.